Listed here is a single TCR beta chain. Its antigen is not known. The germline CDR1 and CDR2 sequences are SGHTA and FQGNSA. The J segment lost 6 bases and the V segment lost 7 bases, leaving 10 bases of the junction unmatched. This CDR3 has 16 residues. The data are from a study of T cell repertoires in cytomegalovirus infection. For the study at large: HLA-C-restricted CMV epitopes, recently identified, and well-studied HLA-B-restricted ones were used by the study. Study conclusions and caveats: CMV-specific TCR beta clonotypes restricted by HLA-C dominated the ex vivo response.

TCRdb reprocessed the reads with MiXCR, giving one entry per CDR3 protein. The data hold 80,000 to 95,000 distinct CDR3 sequences, with about 31% observed a single time. The rearrangement joins TRBV7-2 to TRBJ2-2, with 11 bases aligning to TRBD2. The sequence derives from a human donor in good health (CMV status not recorded). Some clones in this sample may be carry-over from other donors' samples. The sequenced sample was CD8+ T cells from cultured PBMCs, obtained from culture after CMV antigen stimulation. The CDR3 sequence is CASNRLAGSAPGELFF. CDR3 DNA: TGTGCCAGCAACCGACTAGCGGGGTCGGCTCCCGGGGAGCTGTTTTTT.